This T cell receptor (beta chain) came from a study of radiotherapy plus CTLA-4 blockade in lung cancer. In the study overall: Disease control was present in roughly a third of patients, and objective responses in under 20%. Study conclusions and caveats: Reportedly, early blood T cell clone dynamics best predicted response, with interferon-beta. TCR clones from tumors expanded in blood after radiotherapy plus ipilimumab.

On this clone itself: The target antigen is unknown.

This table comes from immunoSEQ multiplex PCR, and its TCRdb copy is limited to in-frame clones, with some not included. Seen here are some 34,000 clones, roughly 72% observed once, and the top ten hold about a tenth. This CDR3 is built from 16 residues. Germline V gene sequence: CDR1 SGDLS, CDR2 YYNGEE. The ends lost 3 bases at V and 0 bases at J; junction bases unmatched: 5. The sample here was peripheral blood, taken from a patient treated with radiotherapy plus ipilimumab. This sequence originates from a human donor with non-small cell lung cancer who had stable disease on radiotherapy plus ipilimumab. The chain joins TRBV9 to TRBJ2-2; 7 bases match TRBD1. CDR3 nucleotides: TGTGCCAGCAGCGGACGACAGGGACCGAACACCGGGGAGCTGTTTTTT. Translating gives CASSGRQGPNTGELFF.